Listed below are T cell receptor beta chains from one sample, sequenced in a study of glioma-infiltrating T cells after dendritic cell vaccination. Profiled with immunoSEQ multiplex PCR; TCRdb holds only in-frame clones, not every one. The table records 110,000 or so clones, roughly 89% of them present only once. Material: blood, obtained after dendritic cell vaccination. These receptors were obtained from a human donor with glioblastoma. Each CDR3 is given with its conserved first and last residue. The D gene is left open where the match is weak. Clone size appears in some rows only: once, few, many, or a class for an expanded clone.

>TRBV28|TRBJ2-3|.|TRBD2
TGTGCCAGCAGTTTATTCGCGGGGGGCGATACGCAGTATTTT
CASSLFAGGDTQYF
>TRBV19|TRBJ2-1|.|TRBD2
TGTGCCAGTAGTATCCAGCGGGGGGGCTACAATGAGCAGTTCTTC
CASSIQRGGYNEQFF
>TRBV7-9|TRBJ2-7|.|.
TGTGCCAGCAGCCAGACAGGCGGTCAGTACGAGCAGTACTTC
CASSQTGGQYEQYF
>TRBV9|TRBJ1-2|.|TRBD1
TGTGCCAGCAGCGTAGCGGACAGGGGGCAAGAGGGCTACACCTTC
CASSVADRGQEGYTF
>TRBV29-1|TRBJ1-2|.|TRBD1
TGCAGCGCCAGGACAGGTCATATCTATGGCTACACCTTC
CSARTGHIYGYTF
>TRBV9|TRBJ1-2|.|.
TGTGCCAGCAGCGCTGGGGAGAGGGATGGCTACACCTTC
CASSAGERDGYTF
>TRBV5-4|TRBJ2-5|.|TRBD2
TGTGCCAGCAGCTTTGGGAGCGGGGCCTCCGGGGAGACCCAGTACTTC
CASSFGSGASGETQYF
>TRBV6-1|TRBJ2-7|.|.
TGTGCCAGCAGAGAGGCGTCCTACGAGCAGTACTTC
CASREASYEQYF
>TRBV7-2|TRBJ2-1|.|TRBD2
TGTGCCAGCAGCATCAACCCGGGACTAGCTCAGTTCTTC
CASSINPGLAQFF
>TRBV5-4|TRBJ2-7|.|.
TGTGCCAGCAGCCCGGCGGGTCAAGACTACGAGCAGTACTTC
CASSPAGQDYEQYF
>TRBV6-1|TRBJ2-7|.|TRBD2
TGTGCCAGCAAACCGGGACTAGCCAGCCACGAGCAGTACTTC
CASKPGLASHEQYF
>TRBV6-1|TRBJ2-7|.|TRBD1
TGTGCCAGCAGCGACAGGGCCGACAGGGATTACGAGCAGTACTTC
CASSDRADRDYEQYF
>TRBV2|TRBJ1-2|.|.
TGTGCCAGCAGGGGCAGCCCCGATAACTATGGCTACACCTTC
CASRGSPDNYGYTF
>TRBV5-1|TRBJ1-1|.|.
TGCGCCAGCAGCTTGGCCGGCGGGTACACTGAAGCTTTCTTT
CASSLAGGYTEAFF
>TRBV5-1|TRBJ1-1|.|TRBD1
TGCGCCAGCAGCGCCCGGGACAGGGCGAATTTGATGACTGAAGCTTTCTTT
CASSARDRANLMTEAFF
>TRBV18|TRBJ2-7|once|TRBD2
TGTGCCACCTCCGGCGGGGGGCGGAACGAGCAGTACTTC
CATSGGGRNEQYF
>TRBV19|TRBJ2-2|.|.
TGTGCCAGTAGTATTGTGGGAGTGAGAACCGGGGAGCTGTTTTTT
CASSIVGVRTGELFF
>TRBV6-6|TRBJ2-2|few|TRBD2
TGTGCCAGCGTTAGCGGGGGTGGCGGGGAGCTGTTTTTT
CASVSGGGGELFF
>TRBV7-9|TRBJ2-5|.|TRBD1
TGTGCCAGCAGCCAGGACAGGGGGCGAGAGACCCAGTACTTC
CASSQDRGRETQYF
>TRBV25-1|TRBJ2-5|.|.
TGTGCCAGCAGCGACTCCGGACAAAATCTAGGGGCCCAGTACTTC
CASSDSGQNLGAQYF
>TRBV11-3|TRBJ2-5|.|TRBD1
TGTGCCAGCAGCTCCCACAGGGGCGCGGAGACCCAGTACTTC
CASSSHRGAETQYF
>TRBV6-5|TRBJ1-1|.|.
TGTGCCAGCAATGTCAGGGCGGTAGGCAACACTGAAGCTTTCTTT
CASNVRAVGNTEAFF
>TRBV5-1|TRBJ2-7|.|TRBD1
TGCGCCAGCAGCTCGGGACAGCCTGGAAGCTACGAGCAGTACTTC
CASSSGQPGSYEQYF